Below, one T cell receptor beta chain is given with its context. The V gene's germline CDR1 is MDHEN and CDR2 SYDVKM. V shed 5 bases, J shed 3 bases, and the junction held 7 bases outside the gene matches. The CDR3 consists of 14 residues. This sample was included in a study of blood T cell repertoires in COVID-19. Original processing methods: Estimates of nucleated cell counts were drawn from the amplification of reference gene primers. Here immunoSEQ multiplex PCR was the method, and the copy in TCRdb shows in-frame clones only, minus some. D and trimming were read from the DNA, whereas the V and J calls and clone size are those reported in that table. In the table there are 400,000 or so clones, about 90% of which are singletons. Participants, 18 to 89 years old, spanned around 26 US areas. Cohort 3 donors counted as recovered after two negative PCRs, clearance, or resolved symptoms.

The sequenced sample was PBMCs or T cells enriched from blood (not recorded which). This clonotype originated in a man between 18 and 35 years old who had recovered from COVID-19. V usage is TRBV28 and J usage is TRBJ2-7; 7 bases align to TRBD1. The DNA for the CDR3 is TGTGCCAGCAGTACAGGGGAGTGGGGCTACGAGCAGTACTTC. This gives the protein CASSTGEWGYEQYF.